These T cell receptor beta chains were read from a single sample in a study of blood T cells in healthy people across ages. TCRdb re-called the 5' RACE reads with MiXCR, one entry per CDR3 protein. The table has approximately 1.5 million distinct CDR3 sequences, around 36% seen once; the top ten hold approximately 10%. The specimen was blood. These receptors came from a woman aged 25 to 39 in good health. Each CDR3 is given with its conserved first and last residue.

j_gene: TRBJ2-3; v_gene: TRBV20-1; CDR3aa: CSAARDLRGFIRNTQYF
j_gene: TRBJ1-5; v_gene: TRBV12-3/TRBV12-4; CDR3aa: CASRTGRDSGQPQHF
j_gene: TRBJ2-5; v_gene: TRBV28; CDR3aa: CASRLGAMETQYF
j_gene: TRBJ1-2; v_gene: TRBV9; CDR3aa: CASSANWGQGAYTF
j_gene: TRBJ1-5; v_gene: TRBV4-2; CDR3aa: CASSPEETNQPQHF
j_gene: TRBJ2-1; v_gene: TRBV5-1; CDR3aa: CASRYPLTSGRENYNEQFF
j_gene: TRBJ2-7; v_gene: TRBV27; CDR3aa: CASSLGQVYEQYF
j_gene: TRBJ2-5; v_gene: TRBV6-7; CDR3aa: CASNHSDRGVPQGTQYF
j_gene: TRBJ2-1; v_gene: TRBV13; CDR3aa: CASSLANSYNEQFF
j_gene: TRBJ2-1; v_gene: TRBV10-3; CDR3aa: CASSKPPGQNNEQFF
j_gene: TRBJ2-7; v_gene: TRBV12-3/TRBV12-4; CDR3aa: CASSFWDRGYEQYF
j_gene: TRBJ2-1; v_gene: TRBV7-9; CDR3aa: CASSLTSGGVWNEQFF
j_gene: TRBJ2-4; v_gene: TRBV30; CDR3aa: CAWSLGLAGAFGQYF
j_gene: TRBJ2-7; v_gene: TRBV3-1; CDR3aa: CASSQRTGYEQYF
j_gene: TRBJ1-4; v_gene: TRBV12-3/TRBV12-4; CDR3aa: CASSFRIKNEKLFF
j_gene: TRBJ2-1; v_gene: TRBV2; CDR3aa: CASSDRRGPYNEQFF
j_gene: TRBJ1-1; v_gene: TRBV10-3; CDR3aa: CAISEFNTEAFF
j_gene: TRBJ2-3; v_gene: TRBV10-3; CDR3aa: CAISEPGQRVWDTQYF
j_gene: TRBJ2-3; v_gene: TRBV5-1; CDR3aa: CASSHTGTPGGTDTQYF
j_gene: TRBJ1-1; v_gene: TRBV7-7; CDR3aa: CASSRDMVSEAFF
j_gene: TRBJ1-1; v_gene: TRBV29-1; CDR3aa: CSVQDGSTEAFF
j_gene: TRBJ2-1; v_gene: TRBV9; CDR3aa: CASSVTGGFVNEQFF
j_gene: TRBJ1-2; v_gene: TRBV5-5; CDR3aa: CASSADRANTF
j_gene: TRBJ1-1; v_gene: TRBV5-1; CDR3aa: CASSFQQVTTSEAFF
j_gene: TRBJ2-3; v_gene: TRBV12-3/TRBV12-4; CDR3aa: CASSLRGQGGNTDTQYF
j_gene: TRBJ2-7; v_gene: TRBV28; CDR3aa: CASSWGKGQGATYEQYF
j_gene: TRBJ2-1; v_gene: TRBV7-7; CDR3aa: CASSPGLAGIDEQFF
j_gene: TRBJ1-1; v_gene: TRBV5-1; CDR3aa: CASSGGVLNVSGLPEAFF
j_gene: TRBJ1-6; v_gene: TRBV7-2; CDR3aa: CAGSSTQGTYSPLHF
j_gene: TRBJ2-3; v_gene: TRBV5-1; CDR3aa: CASSGGTPETDTQYF